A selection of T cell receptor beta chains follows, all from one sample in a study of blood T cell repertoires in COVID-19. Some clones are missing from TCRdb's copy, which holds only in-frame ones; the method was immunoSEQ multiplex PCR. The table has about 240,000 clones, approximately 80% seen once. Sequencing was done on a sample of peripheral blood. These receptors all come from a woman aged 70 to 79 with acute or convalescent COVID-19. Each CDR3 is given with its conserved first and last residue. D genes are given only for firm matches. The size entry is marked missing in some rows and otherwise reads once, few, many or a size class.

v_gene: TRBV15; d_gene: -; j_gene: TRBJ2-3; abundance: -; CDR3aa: CATSRDKALGTDTQYF; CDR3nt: TGTGCCACCAGCAGAGATAAGGCCCTAGGCACAGATACGCAGTATTTT
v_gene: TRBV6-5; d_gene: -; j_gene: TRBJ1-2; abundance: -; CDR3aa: CASRPGGTFYGYTF; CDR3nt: TGTGCCAGCAGGCCGGGGGGGACCTTCTATGGCTACACCTTC
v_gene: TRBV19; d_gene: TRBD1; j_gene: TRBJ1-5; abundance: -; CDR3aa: CASADRDSNQPQHF; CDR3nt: TGTGCCAGTGCCGACAGGGACAGCAATCAGCCCCAGCATTTT
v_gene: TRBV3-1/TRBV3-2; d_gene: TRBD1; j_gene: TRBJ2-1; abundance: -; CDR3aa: CASRGQASYNEQFF; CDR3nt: TGTGCCAGCAGGGGACAGGCCTCCTACAATGAGCAGTTCTTC
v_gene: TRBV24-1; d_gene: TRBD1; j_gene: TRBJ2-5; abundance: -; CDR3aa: CATSDSRDRVETQYF; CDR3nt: TGTGCCACCAGTGATTCCCGGGACAGGGTCGAGACCCAGTACTTC
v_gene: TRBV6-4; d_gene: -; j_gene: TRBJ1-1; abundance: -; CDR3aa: CASSDGASEKFF; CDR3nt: TGTGCCAGCAGTGATGGGGCGTCGGAAAAATTCTTT
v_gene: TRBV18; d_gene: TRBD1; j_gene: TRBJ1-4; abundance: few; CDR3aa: CASSPPRSGTGTNEKLFF; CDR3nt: TGTGCCAGCTCACCCCCCCGTTCTGGGACAGGGACTAATGAAAAACTGTTTTTT
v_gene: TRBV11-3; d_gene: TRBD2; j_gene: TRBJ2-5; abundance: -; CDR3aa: CASSLSGLAGGLGQTQYF; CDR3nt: TGTGCCAGCAGCTTATCTGGACTAGCGGGGGGCCTGGGTCAGACCCAGTACTTC
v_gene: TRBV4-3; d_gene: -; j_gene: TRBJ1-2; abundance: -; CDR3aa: CASSQQGASYPTSGYTF; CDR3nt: TGCGCCAGCAGCCAGCAAGGGGCGAGTTACCCTACCTCTGGCTACACCTTC
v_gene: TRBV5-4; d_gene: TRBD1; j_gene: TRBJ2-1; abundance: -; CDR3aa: CASSSGGTTYNEQFF; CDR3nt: TGTGCCAGCAGCTCAGGGGGTACCACCTACAATGAGCAGTTCTTC
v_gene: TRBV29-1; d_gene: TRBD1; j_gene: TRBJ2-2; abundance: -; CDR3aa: CSVNRGSGELFF; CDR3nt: TGCAGCGTAAACAGGGGGTCCGGGGAGCTGTTTTTT
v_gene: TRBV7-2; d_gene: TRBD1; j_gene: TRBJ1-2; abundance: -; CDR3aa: CASSLATGTGGATF; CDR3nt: TGTGCCAGCAGCTTAGCTACCGGGACAGGGGGAGCGACCTTC
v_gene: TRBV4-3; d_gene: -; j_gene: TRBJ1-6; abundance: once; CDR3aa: CASSQDLANSPLHF; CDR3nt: TGCGCCAGCAGCCAAGACCTGGCAAATTCACCCCTCCACTTT
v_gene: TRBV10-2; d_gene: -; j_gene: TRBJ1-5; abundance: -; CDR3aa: CASADSSNQPQHF; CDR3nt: TGCGCCTCTGCGGACAGTAGCAATCAGCCCCAGCATTTT
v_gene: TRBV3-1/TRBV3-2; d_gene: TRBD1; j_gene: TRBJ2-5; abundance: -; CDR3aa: CASSQTGGRETQYF; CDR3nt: TGTGCCAGCAGCCAAACAGGGGGCAGGGAGACCCAGTACTTC
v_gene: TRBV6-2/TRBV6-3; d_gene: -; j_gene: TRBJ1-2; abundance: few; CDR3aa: CASSLFKSPVWYGYTF; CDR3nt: TGTGCCAGCAGCCTCTTTAAGAGTCCGGTATGGTATGGCTACACCTTC
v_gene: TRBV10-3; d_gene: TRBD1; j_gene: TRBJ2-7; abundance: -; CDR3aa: CAISDRGSEQYF; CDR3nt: TGTGCCATCAGTGACAGGGGGAGTGAGCAGTACTTC
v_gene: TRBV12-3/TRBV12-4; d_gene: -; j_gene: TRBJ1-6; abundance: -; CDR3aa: CASSAQNSPLHF; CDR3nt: TGTGCCAGCAGTGCCCAGAACTCACCCCTCCACTTT
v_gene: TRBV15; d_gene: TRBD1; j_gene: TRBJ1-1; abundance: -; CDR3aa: CATSRDGGQIGTEAFF; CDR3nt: TGTGCCACCAGCAGAGATGGGGGACAGATTGGCACTGAAGCTTTCTTT
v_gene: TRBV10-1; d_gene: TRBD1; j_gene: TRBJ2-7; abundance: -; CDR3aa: CATRSRPDRGLYEQYF; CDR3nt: TGCGCCACCAGAAGTCGACCGGACAGGGGGTTGTACGAGCAGTACTTC
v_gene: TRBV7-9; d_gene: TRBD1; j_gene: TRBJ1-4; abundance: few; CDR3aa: CASSRGTATNEKLFF; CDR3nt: TGTGCCAGCAGCCGTGGGACAGCAACTAATGAAAAACTGTTTTTT
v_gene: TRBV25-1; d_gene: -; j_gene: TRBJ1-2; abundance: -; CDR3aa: CASSLAGFSGYTF; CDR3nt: TGTGCCAGCAGTTTGGCCGGGTTCTCTGGCTACACCTTC
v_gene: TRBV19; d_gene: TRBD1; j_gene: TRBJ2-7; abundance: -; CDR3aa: CASSISGTGDYEQYF; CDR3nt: TGTGCCAGTAGTATAAGCGGGACAGGGGACTACGAGCAGTACTTC
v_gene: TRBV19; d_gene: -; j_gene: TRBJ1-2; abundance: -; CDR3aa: CASSIAQAAAGYTF; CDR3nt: TGTGCCAGTAGTATAGCCCAGGCCGCCGCGGGCTACACCTTC
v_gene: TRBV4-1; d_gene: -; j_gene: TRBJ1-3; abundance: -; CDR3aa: CASSQEVSLSGNTIYF; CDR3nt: TGCGCCAGCAGCCAAGAGGTCTCACTCTCTGGAAACACCATATATTTT
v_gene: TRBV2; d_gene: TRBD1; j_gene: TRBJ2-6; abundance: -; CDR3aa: CASFDRPDRGPGANVLTF; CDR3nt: TGTGCCAGCTTTGATCGGCCGGACAGGGGGCCTGGGGCCAACGTCCTGACTTTC
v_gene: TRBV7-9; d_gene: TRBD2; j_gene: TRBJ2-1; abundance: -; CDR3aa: CASSFAGLESYNEQFF; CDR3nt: TGTGCCAGCAGCTTCGCCGGACTAGAGTCCTACAATGAGCAGTTCTTC
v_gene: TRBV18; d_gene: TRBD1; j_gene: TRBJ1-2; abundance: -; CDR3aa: CASSPGTGSNYGYTF; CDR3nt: TGTGCCAGCTCACCAGGGACAGGTTCTAACTATGGCTACACCTTC
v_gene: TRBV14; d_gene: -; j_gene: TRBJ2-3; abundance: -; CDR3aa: CASSQRNRASYTDTQYF; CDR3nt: TGTGCCAGCAGCCAACGAAACAGGGCGAGCTACACAGATACGCAGTATTTT
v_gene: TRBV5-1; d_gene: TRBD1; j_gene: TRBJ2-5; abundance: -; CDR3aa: CASSPAGGGLETQYF; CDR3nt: TGCGCCAGCAGCCCGGCAGGGGGCGGGTTAGAGACCCAGTACTTC
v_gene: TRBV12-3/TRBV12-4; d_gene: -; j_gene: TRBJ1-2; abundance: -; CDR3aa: CASSLGSNYGYTF; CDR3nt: TGTGCCAGCAGTTTGGGGAGTAACTATGGCTACACCTTC
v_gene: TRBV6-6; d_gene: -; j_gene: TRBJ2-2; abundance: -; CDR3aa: CASSFSPDITGELFF; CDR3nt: TGTGCCAGCAGTTTCTCGCCTGACATCACCGGGGAGCTGTTTTTT
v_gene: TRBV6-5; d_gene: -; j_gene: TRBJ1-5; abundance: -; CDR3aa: CASTGGNQPQHF; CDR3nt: TGTGCCAGCACAGGGGGCAATCAGCCCCAGCATTTT
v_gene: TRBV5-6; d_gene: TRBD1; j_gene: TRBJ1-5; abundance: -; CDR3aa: CASSFLGQTYSNQPQHF; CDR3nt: TGTGCCAGCAGCTTTTTGGGACAGACATATAGCAATCAGCCCCAGCATTTT
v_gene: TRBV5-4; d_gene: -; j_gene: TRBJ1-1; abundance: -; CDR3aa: CASSPGRGNTEAFF; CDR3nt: TGTGCCAGCAGCCCGGGGAGGGGGAACACTGAAGCTTTCTTT
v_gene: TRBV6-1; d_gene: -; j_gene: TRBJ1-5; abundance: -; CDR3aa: CASSDGGTSQPQHF; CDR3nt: TGTGCCAGCAGTGACGGGGGGACGAGTCAGCCCCAGCATTTT
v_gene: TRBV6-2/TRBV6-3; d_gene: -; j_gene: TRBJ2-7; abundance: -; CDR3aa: CASSSPMGTLYEQYF; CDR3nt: TGTGCCAGCAGTTCTCCCATGGGCACCCTCTACGAGCAGTACTTC
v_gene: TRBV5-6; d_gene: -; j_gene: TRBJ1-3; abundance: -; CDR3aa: CASSWGRVTDTIYF; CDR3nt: TGTGCCAGCAGCTGGGGCAGGGTGACGGACACCATATATTTT
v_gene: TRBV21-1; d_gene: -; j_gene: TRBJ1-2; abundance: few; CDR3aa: CASSKGRAGVYGYTF; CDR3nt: TGTGCCAGCAGCAAAGGCAGGGCCGGCGTCTATGGCTACACCTTC
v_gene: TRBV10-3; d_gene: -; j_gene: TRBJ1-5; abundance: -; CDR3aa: CATVGRINQPQHF; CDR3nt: TGTGCCACCGTGGGGCGGATCAATCAGCCCCAGCATTTT
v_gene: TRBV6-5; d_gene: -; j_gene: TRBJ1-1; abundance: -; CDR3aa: CASSLQGEDTEAFF; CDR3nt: TGTGCCAGCAGTCTACAGGGAGAGGATACTGAAGCTTTCTTT
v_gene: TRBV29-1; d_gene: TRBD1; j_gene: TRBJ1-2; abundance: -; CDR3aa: CSVETGTDGYTF; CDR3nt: TGCAGCGTAGAGACAGGGACCGATGGCTACACCTTC
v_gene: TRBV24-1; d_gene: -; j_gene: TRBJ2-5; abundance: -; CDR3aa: CATQLSPTGKTQYF; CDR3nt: TGTGCCACCCAGCTATCTCCAACAGGGAAGACCCAGTACTTC
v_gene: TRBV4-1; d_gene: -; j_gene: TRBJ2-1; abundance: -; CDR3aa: CASSLQEGSYNEQFF; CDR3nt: TGCGCCAGCAGCCTTCAGGAGGGCTCCTACAATGAGCAGTTCTTC
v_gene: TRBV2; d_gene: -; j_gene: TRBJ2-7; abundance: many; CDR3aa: CASRSPLAGATYEQYF; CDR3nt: TGTGCCAGCAGATCCCCTTTGGCAGGCGCCACCTACGAGCAGTACTTC
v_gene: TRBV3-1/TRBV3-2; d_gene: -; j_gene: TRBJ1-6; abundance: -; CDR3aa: CASSQDHSNSPLHF; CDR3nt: TGTGCCAGCAGCCAAGATCACTCGAATTCACCCCTCCACTTT
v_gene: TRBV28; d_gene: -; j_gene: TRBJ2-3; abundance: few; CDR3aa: CASSFLGQGLDTQYF; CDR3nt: TGTGCCAGCAGTTTTTTAGGGCAGGGACTAGATACGCAGTATTTT
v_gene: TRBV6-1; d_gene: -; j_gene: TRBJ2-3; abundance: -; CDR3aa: CASSERAGADTQYF; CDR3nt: TGTGCCAGCAGTGAAAGGGCAGGGGCCGATACGCAGTATTTT
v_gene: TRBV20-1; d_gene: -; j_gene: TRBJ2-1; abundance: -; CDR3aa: CSLSRYNEQFF; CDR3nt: TGCAGTCTATCACGGTACAATGAGCAGTTCTTC
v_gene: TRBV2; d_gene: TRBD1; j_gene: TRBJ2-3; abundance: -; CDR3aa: CASSGLRDRSFSDTQYF; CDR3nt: TGTGCCAGCAGTGGACTCCGGGACAGGAGTTTTTCAGATACGCAGTATTTT
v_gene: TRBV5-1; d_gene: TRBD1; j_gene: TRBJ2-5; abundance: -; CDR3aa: CASSSGDREETQYF; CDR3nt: TGCGCCAGCAGCTCGGGGGACAGGGAAGAGACCCAGTACTTC
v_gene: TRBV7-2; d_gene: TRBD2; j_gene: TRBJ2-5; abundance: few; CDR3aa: CASSGTSGGAVSQYF; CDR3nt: TGTGCCAGCAGTGGGACTAGCGGGGGGGCCGTGTCCCAGTACTTC
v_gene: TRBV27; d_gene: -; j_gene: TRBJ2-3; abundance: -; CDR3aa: CASSPPLTSTDTQYF; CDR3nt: TGTGCCAGCAGTCCTCCTTTGACTTCCACAGATACGCAGTATTTT